The 13 T cell receptor beta chains below were found in one sample sequenced in a study of blood T cells in healthy people across ages. Combining a sample-barcoded 5' primer with a J-beta primer mix, a second PCR ran for about 6 to 12 cycles. From the 5' RACE reads, TCRdb called clonotypes with MiXCR, one entry per CDR3 protein. The sample gives 600,000 to 1,000,000 distinct CDR3 sequences, 58% of which show up once; about 20% is in the top ten. Source material: blood. Receptors were obtained from a man aged 25 to 45 in good health.

A few counts support this clonotype. V usage is TRBV29-1 and J usage is TRBJ2-7, with D maybe TRBD1 (6 bases). The germline CDR1 and CDR2 sequences are SQVTM and ANQGSEA. The V end lost 1 base, the J end lost 2 bases, and 15 bases lay between the germline ends. The CDR3 extends over 15 amino acids. The CDR3 nucleotides read TGCAGCGTTGAAGCTGCTGGGGACAATACCTACGAGCAGTACTTC. As protein: CSVEAAGDNTYEQYF.

This clonotype has only a few counts. The chain carries TRBV29-1 and TRBJ2-3; TRBD2 agrees at 9 bases. The trim removed 3 bases at V and 5 bases at J, leaving 9 bases unmatched. There are 15 residues in the CDR3. Germline V CDR1 and CDR2: SQVTM, ANQGSEA. In DNA form, the CDR3 reads TGCAGCGTTGAGGCTAGCGGGACGTACATAGATACGCAGTATTTT. It is translated as CSVEASGTYIDTQYF.

The V and J genes are TRBV9 and TRBJ2-3, with TRBD2 matching 10 bases. Germline lookup yields CDR1 SGDLS and CDR2 YYNGEE. V lost 3 bases and J lost 0; bases outside the gene matches: 10. There are 18 residues in the CDR3. CDR3 coding DNA: TGTGCCAGCAGCGCACAGCGGGGGGGGACCTCTAGCACAGATACGCAGTATTTT. This codes for CASSAQRGGTSSTDTQYF.

This clonotype showed up just a few times. The chain combines TRBV28 with TRBJ2-7; TRBD1 matches 8 bases. After removal of 5 bases from V and 0 bases from J, the junction contained 6 bases not matched to a gene. The germline V gene has CDR1 MDHEN and CDR2 SYDVKM. The CDR3 totals 15 residues. The CDR3 reads CASSDRGPLSYEQYF. The DNA of the CDR3 is TGTGCCAGCAGTGACAGGGGCCCCCTCTCCTACGAGCAGTACTTC.

This clonotype was seen a single time. The chain joins TRBV7-9 to TRBJ2-5; D is undetermined. Trimming left V 5 bases short and J 4 bases short, with 11 bases between. This CDR3 contains 13 residues. Germline V gene lookup returns CDR1 SEHNR and CDR2 FQNEAQ (reference sequence). The CDR3 coding sequence is TGTGCCAGCAGCGTAGTGGACCTAGAGACCCAGTACTTC. Protein product: CASSVVDLETQYF.

This rearrangement joins TRBV3-1 to TRBJ1-2; D not resolved. V gave up 1 base and J gave up 4 bases, with 13 bases separating them. Per germline, CDR1 LGHDT and CDR2 YNNKEL (reference sequence). The CDR3 sequence is 15 residues long. As DNA, the CDR3 is TGTGCCAGCAGCCAAGTCAGGTTTAATTCCTATGGCTACACCTTC. Translating gives CASSQVRFNSYGYTF.

The chain uses TRBV5-1 and TRBJ2-3, with 7 bases that match TRBD2. CDR3 length: 14 amino acids. The germline CDR1 and CDR2 sequences are SGHRS and YFSETQ. V trimming: 5 bases; J trimming: 4 bases; junction bases outside the gene matches: 7. CDR3 residues: CASSPQSGADTQYF. The CDR3 coding sequence is TGCGCCAGCAGTCCGCAAAGCGGGGCAGATACGCAGTATTTT. The entire variable domain, with the rest obtained from reference TRBV5-1 and TRBJ2-3, is as follows: KAGVTQTPRYLIKTRGQQVTLSCSPISGHRSVSWYQQTPGQGLQFLFEYFSETQRNKGNFPGRFSGRQFSNSRSEMNVSTLELGDSALYLCASSPQSGADTQYFGPGTRLTVL.

CDR3 sequence: CASSARDLYNEQFF. The CDR3 DNA reads as TGTGCCAGCAGCGCCCGGGACCTTTACAATGAGCAGTTCTTC. The chain couples TRBV7-6 to TRBJ2-1; D could derive from TRBD1 or TRBD2 (5 bases each). Per the germline V gene, CDR1 is SGHVS and CDR2 is FNYEAQ. The V and J ends lost 5 bases and 4 bases respectively, with 12 bases between them. The CDR3 covers 14 residues.

This clonotype occurred many times. The chain carries TRBV4-2 and TRBJ2-3; no firm D call. Per germline, CDR1 LGHNA and CDR2 YNFKEQ. Trimming removed 1 base from V and 3 bases from J, with 8 bases in between. This CDR3 comprises 14 residues. For the CDR3, the DNA is TGTGCCAGCAGCCAAGGGGGTGGGACAGATACGCAGTATTTT. This codes for CASSQGGGTDTQYF.

V is TRBV4-3 and J is TRBJ2-3; possible D gene TRBD1, 6 bases. The germline V gene has CDR1 LGHNA and CDR2 YSLEER. V lost 7 bases to trimming and J lost 1 base, with 15 bases between them. This CDR3 contains 15 residues. This CDR3 reads CASNQTGGRTDTQYF. In DNA, the CDR3 is TGCGCCAGCAACCAGACAGGAGGACGCACAGATACGCAGTATTTT.

The J gene is TRBJ2-5, the V gene TRBV5-1, with 10 bases matching TRBD2. V was pared by 7 bases and J by 5 bases, with 14 bases of the junction left unmatched. Germline V CDR1 and CDR2: SGHRS, YFSETQ. The CDR3 runs to 16 residues. In DNA form, the CDR3 reads TGCGCCAGCCGCAGAGCAGCGGGAGGGCCATTGGAGACCCAGTACTTC. This encodes CASRRAAGGPLETQYF.

The chain recombines TRBV7-2 with TRBJ2-1; TRBD1 might be the D (6 bases). Per germline, CDR1 SGHTA and CDR2 FQGNSA. This CDR3 spans 16 amino acids. The ends were cut back, 1 base at V and 2 bases at J, with 12 bases in the middle. CDR3 nucleotide sequence: TGTGCCAGCAGCTTAGTGGGCAGGGGTCCCTACAATGAGCAGTTCTTC. This translates into CASSLVGRGPYNEQFF.

The V gene is TRBV3-1, the J gene TRBJ2-4, with 9 bases identical to TRBD1. CDR1 and CDR2 from the germline V gene are LGHDT and YNNKEL (reference sequence). The junction had 5 bases not matched to a gene; V was cut back by 4 bases and J by 1 base. The CDR3 runs 16 residues. As DNA, the CDR3 is TGTGCCAGCAGCCCCCGGACAGGGGAGGCCAAAAACATTCAGTACTTC. Its protein product is CASSPRTGEAKNIQYF.